The TCR beta chain under discussion was sequenced for a study of identical twins. Whole-study results and caveats: Fewer insertions characterized abundant cord blood beta clonotypes, whereas memory repertoires showed none. A cross-sectional statistical analysis, not follow-up of the same donors, supported the conclusions.

This clonotype has only a few counts. Its matching antigen is unknown. TCRdb recomputed calls from the 5' RACE reads with MiXCR, one row per CDR3 protein. The sample shows about 900,000 distinct CDR3 sequences, roughly an eighth of them seen only once. The data were also submitted as part of a second study, on yellow fever vaccine responses in identical twins.

The sample was PBMCs. This receptor was identified in a woman between 18 and 29 years old in good health.

CDR3 sequence (DNA): TGTGCCAGCAGTATAGGGACCGCACCGCTGAACTACGAGCAGTACTTC. It encodes CASSIGTAPLNYEQYF. The chain joins TRBV28 to TRBJ2-7; D possibly uses TRBD1 or TRBD2 (5 bases each). This CDR3 is 16 amino acids long. Germline values: CDR1 MDHEN, CDR2 SYDVKM. V was cut by 5 bases and J by 3 bases, with 20 bases left in between.